The clone carrying this T cell receptor beta chain has just one count. A junction boundary mismatches the germline segment, possibly from a read error. These data originate in a study of neurological immune-mediated disorders. Looking at the study overall: Disease course was recorded as relapsing-remitting for around 31 and secondary progressive for about 9% of the roughly 35 multiple sclerosis patients.

By 5'RACE with 10-nucleotide random UMIs, the cDNA was made. MiXCR was run by TCRdb on the 5' RACE reads, yielding one entry per CDR3 protein. The sample consists of 52,000 or so distinct CDR3 sequences, 4% of them appearing once. This TCR derives from a woman in her forties with multiple sclerosis. Sequencing input: CD4+ T cells from blood.

The CDR3, as DNA: TGCGCCACCAGCTTAAATCGCTCTCCAGATACGCAGTATTTT. It is translated as CATSLNRSPDTQYF. The genes are TRBV5-1 and TRBJ2-3; D is ambiguous. The germline V gene has CDR1 SGHRS and CDR2 YFSETQ. The CDR3 runs to 14 residues.